What follows are 20 T cell receptor beta chains derived from one specimen sequenced in a study of blood T cells in healthy people across ages. A J-beta primer mix and a sample-barcoded 5' primer were used in a second PCR of roughly 7 to 12 cycles. In TCRdb, the 5' RACE reads were re-called with MiXCR into one record per CDR3 protein. The data show over 1,300,000 distinct CDR3 sequences, with 59% seen just once and under 8.5% held by the top ten. Sample: blood. These TCRs come from a man aged 18 to 29 in good health.

This sequence joins TRBV15 and TRBJ1-6; D gene ambiguous. Trimming removed 1 base at V and 7 bases at J, with 11 bases between. Germline-derived CDR1 and CDR2 are LNHNV and YYDKDF (reference sequence). CDR3 length: 15 amino acids. This CDR3 is CATSRGRTPNSPLHF. In DNA, the CDR3 is TGTGCCACCAGCAGAGGAAGGACTCCCAATTCACCCCTCCACTTT.

The V and J genes are TRBV6-6 and TRBJ2-5, with D perhaps matching TRBD2 (5 bases). Deletions cut 10 bases from V and 11 bases from J, with 20 bases between. CDR1 and CDR2 from the germline V gene are MNHNY and SVGAGI (reference sequence). The CDR3 is 12 amino acids. The CDR3, as DNA: TGTGCCACCAATCTCGCCCTGGGAGAGCAGTACTTC. Amino acids: CATNLALGEQYF.

V and J are TRBV20-1 and TRBJ1-1; perhaps TRBD1 as D (6 bases). The V end lost 3 bases, the J end lost 4 bases, and 9 bases lay between the germline ends. The CDR3 is made up of 12 amino acids. Looked up from germline, CDR1 is DFQATT and CDR2 is SNEGSKA (reference sequence). CDR3 coding DNA: TGCAGTGCTAGTAGGGGGTTCACTGAAGCTTTCTTT. Protein product: CSASRGFTEAFF.

V gene TRBV5-1 combines with J gene TRBJ1-2, with D possibly TRBD1 on 6 matching bases. V dropped 3 bases and J dropped 7 bases, with 16 bases sitting between them. The V gene's germline CDR1 is SGHRS and CDR2 YFSETQ. The CDR3 has 14 residues. This CDR3 reads CASSSVQGGSGYTF. The CDR3 coding sequence is TGCGCCAGCAGCTCCGTGCAAGGGGGGAGTGGCTACACCTTC. The full variable domain, rest sourced from reference TRBV5-1 and TRBJ1-2, is KAGVTQTPRYLIKTRGQQVTLSCSPISGHRSVSWYQQTPGQGLQFLFEYFSETQRNKGNFPGRFSGRQFSNSRSEMNVSTLELGDSALYLCASSSVQGGSGYTFGSGTRLTVV.

The rearrangement uses TRBV7-2 and TRBJ2-1; 7 bases are shared with TRBD2. This CDR3 has 15 residues. Unmatched junction bases numbered 5, after V lost 2 bases and J lost 4 bases. In germline, CDR1 is SGHTA, CDR2 FQGNSA. The CDR3 DNA reads as TGTGCCAGCAGCTTAAGGCGGGAGCAGTACAATGAGCAGTTCTTC. The encoded protein is CASSLRREQYNEQFF.

The V and J genes are TRBV7-9 and TRBJ1-1; 8 bases map to TRBD1. The germline V gene has CDR1 SEHNR and CDR2 FQNEAQ (reference sequence). V dropped 1 base and J dropped 0; count of bases not matched to a gene: 7. CDR3 length: 17 amino acids. The CDR3 loop reads CASSLEAGGELNTEAFF. The CDR3 DNA reads as TGTGCCAGCAGCTTAGAGGCAGGGGGCGAATTGAACACTGAAGCTTTCTTT.

This CDR3 reads CASSHETASNYGYTF. In nucleotides, the CDR3 is TGTGCCAGCAGCCACGAGACAGCCTCTAACTATGGCTACACCTTC. The chain combines TRBV4-2 with TRBJ1-2, with D tentatively TRBD1 (5 bases). The V end was cut by 3 bases, the J end by 0 bases, with 11 bases between. From germline, CDR1 is LGHNA and CDR2 YNFKEQ. The CDR3 is made up of 15 amino acids.

There are a few counts of this clonotype. The gene calls are TRBV27 and TRBJ2-1; 10 nucleotides align to TRBD2. This CDR3 has 16 residues. Germline CDR1 is MNHEY and CDR2 is SMNVEV (reference sequence). Unmatched junction bases numbered 6, after V lost 0 bases and J lost 7 bases. This CDR3 reads CASSLSISGGVNEQFF. The CDR3 nucleotides read TGTGCCAGCAGTTTATCGATAAGCGGGGGGGTTAATGAGCAGTTCTTC.

The chain uses TRBV6-1 and TRBJ2-1; 9 nucleotides match TRBD2. V trimming: 7 bases; J trimming: 0 bases; junction bases outside the gene matches: 10. The CDR3 sequence is 17 residues long. Germline V lookup: CDR1 MNHNS, CDR2 SASEGT. CDR3 sequence (DNA): TGTGCCAGCACTGGACCGGCGGGAGGGAGCTCCTACAATGAGCAGTTCTTC. Protein: CASTGPAGGSSYNEQFF.

This clonotype has more than one count but fewer than ten. The chain links TRBV15 to TRBJ1-1; D gene uncertain. Germline loops: CDR1 LNHNV, CDR2 YYDKDF (reference sequence). The ends were cut back, 1 base at V and 1 base at J, with 7 bases in the middle. The CDR3 covers 14 residues. The CDR3 loop reads CATSRGRGNTEAFF. The CDR3 bases are TGTGCCACCAGCAGAGGAAGAGGGAACACTGAAGCTTTCTTT.

In this sample, this clonotype turned up a few times. The chain uses TRBV4-2 and TRBJ2-7, with TRBD1 matching over 7 bases. With V trimmed by 0 bases and J by 2 bases, 1 base remained unmatched. The germline CDR1 and CDR2 sequences are LGHNA and YNFKEQ. This CDR3 spans 14 amino acids. CDR3 sequence: CASSQDDRAYEQYF. Here the CDR3 DNA reads TGTGCCAGCAGCCAAGACGACAGGGCCTACGAGCAGTACTTC.

The CDR3 spells CASRATSDTYNEQFF. DNA of the CDR3: TGCGCCAGCAGGGCGACTAGCGACACCTACAATGAGCAGTTCTTC. This chain joins TRBV4-1 and TRBJ2-1; 8 bases are a match to TRBD2. The CDR3 totals 15 residues. Per the germline V gene, CDR1 is MGHRA and CDR2 is YSYEKL. Losses at the gene ends were 6 bases for V and 2 bases for J; bases not matched to a gene: 6.

With regard to this clonotype: The junction differs from germline at one of its ends, possibly a read error. CDR3 sequence (DNA): TGTGCCGGCAGTTTAGAGGGAGGACAAACAGATACGCAGTATTTT. It specifies CAGSLEGGQTDTQYF. This rearrangement joins TRBV27 to TRBJ2-3, with D perhaps TRBD2 (6 bases). The CDR3 is 15 amino acids. Per the germline V gene, CDR1 is MNHEY and CDR2 is SMNVEV (reference sequence).

The V call is TRBV5-1, the J call TRBJ1-1; no clear D gene. Per the germline V gene, CDR1 is SGHRS and CDR2 is YFSETQ. V lost 4 bases to trimming and J lost 1 base, with 8 bases between them. CDR3 length: 13 residues. The chain's CDR3 is CASSVEPNTEAFF. The CDR3 DNA is TGCGCCAGCAGCGTGGAGCCGAACACTGAAGCTTTCTTT. Using reference TRBV5-1 and TRBJ1-1 for the parts outside the CDR3, the full variable domain is KAGVTQTPRYLIKTRGQQVTLSCSPISGHRSVSWYQQTPGQGLQFLFEYFSETQRNKGNFPGRFSGRQFSNSRSEMNVSTLELGDSALYLCASSVEPNTEAFFGQGTRLTVV.

The chain recombines TRBV12-3 or TRBV12-4 with TRBJ1-1; D remains ambiguous. Trimming removed 3 bases from V and 1 base from J, with 12 bases in between. CDR3 length equals 15 residues. The CDR3 sequence is CASSFFPERNTEAFF. In DNA, the CDR3 is TGTGCCAGCAGTTTTTTTCCGGAAAGGAACACTGAAGCTTTCTTT.

This clonotype was detected only once. This chain joins TRBV6-1 and TRBJ1-4, with 10 bases lining up with TRBD1. Germline-derived CDR1 and CDR2 are MNHNS and SASEGT. The CDR3 sequence is 15 residues long. Trimming at V came to 7 bases and at J to 3 bases, leaving 5 bases not matched to a gene. The chain's CDR3 is CASTRQGAANEKLFF. The CDR3 nucleotides are TGTGCCAGCACCAGACAGGGGGCTGCTAATGAAAAACTGTTTTTT.

V and J are TRBV20-1 and TRBJ2-7, with D perhaps TRBD1 or TRBD2 (6 bases each). The CDR3 spans 15 residues. V lost 4 bases and J lost 0, with 16 bases in between. Per germline, CDR1 DFQATT and CDR2 SNEGSKA (reference sequence). CDR3 sequence (DNA): TGCAGTGCTAATAGGAGGGACACTAGCTCCTACGAGCAGTACTTC. This translates into CSANRRDTSSYEQYF.

In DNA form, the CDR3 reads TGCGCCAGCAGCCAGAGGGACCAGGGCTTCTACGAGCAGTACTTC. It translates to CASSQRDQGFYEQYF. This chain uses TRBV4-1 with TRBJ2-7; D could derive from TRBD1 or TRBD2 (5 bases each). Germline loops: CDR1 MGHRA, CDR2 YSYEKL. The CDR3 sequence is 15 residues long. V was pared by 3 bases and J by 3 bases, with 15 bases between.

This clonotype was seen only a few times. The chain has TRBV21-1 and TRBJ1-2. TRBV21-1 constitutes a pseudogene. The CDR3 totals 12 residues. The CDR3 sequence: CASSNETYGYTF. The CDR3 DNA follows: TGTGCCAGCAGCAACGAGACCTATGGCTACACCTTC.

V gene TRBV7-2 combines with J gene TRBJ1-3; maybe TRBD1 (5 bases). Deletions cut 4 bases from V and 2 bases from J, with 12 bases between. This CDR3 has 15 residues. Germline assignment: CDR1 SGHTA and CDR2 FQGNSA. The CDR3 DNA reads TGTGCCAGCAGCTACGGACAAAGTCCTGGAAACACCATATATTTT. Its translation: CASSYGQSPGNTIYF.